The 23 T cell receptor beta chains reported below all come from one sample, sequenced in a study of T cells in Graves' hyperthyroidism and ophthalmopathy. Regions amplified from RNA transcripts were the TCR beta CDR3 regions. During a first-round RT-PCR of the TCR CDR3, the HTBI primer set was used. TCRdb fed the multiplex PCR reads into MiXCR, producing one record per CDR3 protein. The sample holds around 250,000 distinct CDR3 sequences; about 14% are singletons and the top ten take roughly 13%. Input material: blood. These receptors all come from a middle-aged woman with Graves' hyperthyroidism that later progressed to Graves' ophthalmopathy.

The chain joins TRBV24-1 to TRBJ2-3, with 8 bases aligning to TRBD2. Germline lookup yields CDR1 KGHDR and CDR2 SFDVKD. CDR3 length equals 16 residues. V lost 4 bases, J lost 14 bases, and 19 bases stayed unmatched. CDR3 residues: CATSEGGGFSGRGLYF. CDR3 nucleotides: TGTGCCACCAGTGAAGGAGGGGGTTTCAGCGGGAGAGGTCTGTATTTT.

Ten or more counts support this clonotype. The chain has TRBV6-1 and TRBJ2-7; D gene ambiguous. This CDR3 comprises 12 residues. The germline V and J ends were trimmed by 5 bases and 3 bases, with 8 bases remaining between them. Germline CDR1 is MNHNS and CDR2 is SASEGT. As DNA, the CDR3 is TGTGCCAGCAGTCCTGTGGGCTACGAGCAGTACTTC. Translated: CASSPVGYEQYF.

This clonotype showed up many times. This chain uses TRBV19 with TRBJ1-1; 7 bases map to TRBD1. The germline CDR1 and CDR2 sequences are LNHDA and SQIVND (reference sequence). The CDR3 is 18 amino acids. V shed 3 bases, J shed 0 bases, and the junction held 13 bases outside the gene matches. The CDR3 here is CASSIVKGAIGVNTEAFF. The CDR3 DNA reads as TGTGCCAGTAGTATTGTAAAGGGGGCAATAGGCGTGAACACTGAAGCTTTCTTT.

This clonotype was observed many times. This chain uses TRBV2 with TRBJ1-3; D is unclear. There are 14 residues in the CDR3. V lost 2 bases, J lost 1 base, and 6 bases lay in between. Germline V lookup: CDR1 SNHLY, CDR2 FYNNEI. The CDR3 reads CASSEIGSGNTIYF. The CDR3 region has the DNA TGTGCCAGCAGTGAAATAGGGTCTGGAAACACCATATATTTT.

Written as DNA, the CDR3 is TGTGCCAGTAGTAGGGCAGGCGGCGGGGAGCTGTTTTTT. As protein: CASSRAGGGELFF. This chain uses TRBV19 with TRBJ2-2; D remains unclear. Germline CDR1 reads LNHDA; CDR2 reads SQIVND (reference sequence). Trimming stripped 4 bases from V and 7 bases from J, with 10 bases between. CDR3 length equals 13 residues. The full variable domain, rest sourced from reference TRBV19 and TRBJ2-2, is DGGITQSPKYLFRKEGQNVTLSCEQNLNHDAMYWYRQDPGQGLRLIYYSQIVNDFQKGDIAEGYSVSREKKESFPLTVTSAQKNPTAFYLCASSRAGGGELFFGEGSRLTVL.

This clonotype was counted only a few times. The chain has TRBV6-1 and TRBJ1-1; D not certain. V gave up 8 bases and J gave up 0 bases, with 16 bases separating them. The CDR3 is 15 amino acids. Germline CDR1 is MNHNS and CDR2 is SASEGT. This CDR3 reads CASHYGPLMNTEAFF. The CDR3 DNA reads as TGTGCCAGCCACTACGGGCCACTTATGAACACTGAAGCTTTCTTT.

This clonotype was recorded at least ten times. The chain recombines TRBV28 with TRBJ1-5; 11 nucleotides align to TRBD1. CDR3 length: 16 residues. V lost 8 bases and J lost 2; bases outside the gene matches: 8. CDR1 and CDR2 (germline): MDHEN, SYDVKM. The CDR3 reads CASRTGGQGRNQPQHF. The CDR3 nucleotides are TGTGCCAGCCGGACAGGGGGCCAGGGACGCAATCAGCCCCAGCATTTT. Complete variable domain (other parts from reference TRBV28 and TRBJ1-5): DVKVTQSSRYLVKRTGEKVFLECVQDMDHENMFWYRQDPGLGLRLIYFSYDVKMKEKGDIPEGYSVSREKKERFSLILESASTNQTSMYLCASRTGGQGRNQPQHFGDGTRLSIL.

This clonotype was counted between two and nine times. The rearrangement joins TRBV20-1 to TRBJ2-7; the D is unclear. Germline assignment: CDR1 DFQATT and CDR2 SNEGSKA (reference sequence). With 3 bases removed from V and 2 bases from J, the gap between germline ends came to 17 bases. The CDR3 is 15 residues long. CDR3 in amino acids: CSASPLGPPPYEQYF. The CDR3, as DNA: TGCAGTGCTAGTCCTCTAGGACCCCCACCCTACGAGCAGTACTTC.

This clonotype was seen repeatedly, ten times or more. The chain joins TRBV3-1 to TRBJ1-5; D perhaps matches TRBD1 (6 bases). CDR1 and CDR2 from the germline V gene are LGHDT and YNNKEL (reference sequence). There are 18 residues in the CDR3. The V end was cut by 0 bases, the J end by 2 bases, with 17 bases between. The CDR3 reads CASSQDHPLRGGNQPQHF. CDR3 sequence (DNA): TGTGCCAGCAGCCAAGATCACCCCCTCAGGGGTGGCAATCAGCCCCAGCATTTT.

The chain recombines TRBV28 with TRBJ2-7; 7 bases are shared with TRBD2. Germline values: CDR1 MDHEN, CDR2 SYDVKM. V was pared by 5 bases and J by 7 bases, with 14 bases of the junction left unmatched. This CDR3 is built from 15 residues. CDR3: CASSPLGGRAEEQYF. CDR3 nucleotide sequence: TGTGCCAGCAGTCCCCTTGGAGGGAGGGCCGAAGAGCAGTACTTC.

This clonotype was counted many times. This chain uses TRBV27 with TRBJ1-6, with a weak D call TRBD1 (5 bases). Looked up from germline, CDR1 is MNHEY and CDR2 is SMNVEV (reference sequence). This CDR3 has 13 amino acids. V shed 7 bases and J shed 7 bases, with 11 bases lying between them. The CDR3 DNA sequence: TGTGCCAGCACAAACAGGCTGAATTCACCCCTCCACTTT. This encodes CASTNRLNSPLHF.

This clonotype was counted ten times or more. The chain links TRBV11-2 to TRBJ2-1; D call uncertain. The germline CDR1 and CDR2 sequences are SGHAT and FQNNGV. The CDR3 is 14 residues long. V lost 5 bases and J lost 3, with 11 bases in between. This CDR3 is CASSPYVDYNEQFF. The CDR3 nucleotides read TGTGCCAGCAGCCCCTACGTTGACTACAATGAGCAGTTCTTC. Full variable domain (missing parts from reference TRBV11-2 and TRBJ2-1): EAGVAQSPRYKIIEKRQSVAFWCNPISGHATLYWYQQILGQGPKLLIQFQNNGVVDDSQLPKDRFSAERLKGVDSTLKIQPAKLEDSAVYLCASSPYVDYNEQFFGPGTRLTVL.

About this clonotype: A much larger clone differs from this one at a single base, so this may be a read error. No conserved phenylalanine or tryptophan is present at the end of the CDR3, so a read error is the likely explanation. The rearrangement joins TRBV7-9 to TRBJ1-2, with no clear D. This CDR3 contains 13 residues. The germline gives CDR1 SEHNR, CDR2 FQNEAQ (reference sequence). Trimming removed 3 bases from V and 3 bases from J, with 8 bases in between. CDR3 nucleotide sequence: TGTGCCAGCAGCTTGATCTCATACTATGGCTACACCTTG. This sequence encodes CASSLISYYGYTL.

Details on this clonotype: Since a much larger clone is just one base distant, this may be a read error. This chain uses TRBV9 with TRBJ1-2; TRBD1 matches 8 bases. This CDR3 is 18 amino acids long. Germline V CDR1 and CDR2: SGDLS, YYNGEE. V trimming: 2 bases; J trimming: 2 bases; junction bases outside the gene matches: 14. CDR3 bases: TGTGCCAGCAGCGTCTTTAGGGACAGGAGGTTTGGAAACTATGGCTACACCTTC. This sequence encodes CASSVFRDRRFGNYGYTF.

This clonotype was found many times. V usage is TRBV4-1 and J usage is TRBJ1-6, with TRBD1 matching 7 bases. J was trimmed by 9 bases and V by 4 bases; bases with no gene match: 9. From germline, CDR1 is MGHRA and CDR2 YSYEKL. The CDR3 loop spans 15 amino acids. The DNA of the CDR3 is TGCGCCAGCAGCCCCTTTAGACAGGGCCGTTCACCCCTCCACTTT. This gives the protein CASSPFRQGRSPLHF.

There are many counts of this clonotype. The chain joins TRBV5-8 to TRBJ2-5; D is possibly TRBD1 or TRBD2 (5 bases each). Between the trimmed V and J ends, which lost 4 bases and 7 bases, there was a span of 17 bases. The CDR3 contains 14 residues. CDR1 is SGHTS, CDR2 YDEGEE, per germline. The CDR3 protein is CASSSTGTVGTQYF. The DNA of the CDR3 is TGTGCCAGCAGCAGCACCGGGACCGTCGGGACCCAGTACTTC.

This clonotype was observed at least ten times. The J gene is TRBJ2-3, the V gene TRBV6-1; D may be TRBD1 or TRBD2 (5 bases each). CDR3 length: 15 amino acids. The germline V gene has CDR1 MNHNS and CDR2 SASEGT. Trimming stripped 3 bases from V and 4 bases from J, with 14 bases between. DNA for the CDR3: TGTGCCAGCAGTGACCGGGACCCTGGGGCAGATACGCAGTATTTT. Encoded protein: CASSDRDPGADTQYF.

This clonotype has a handful of counts. The rearrangement links TRBV5-5 to TRBJ1-1; 11 nucleotides match TRBD1. The CDR3 runs to 20 residues. Germline CDR1 SGHKS, CDR2 YYEKEE (reference sequence). The ends lost 0 bases at V and 0 bases at J; junction bases unmatched: 13. The CDR3 sequence is CASSLAGTGGILGLNTEAFF. The CDR3 DNA reads TGTGCCAGCAGCTTGGCCGGGACAGGGGGAATTCTTGGCCTGAACACTGAAGCTTTCTTT.

This clonotype came up many times. J is TRBJ2-1 and V is TRBV5-1; 11 bases are a match to TRBD2. V gave up 6 bases and J gave up 9 bases; unmatched junction bases: 23. This CDR3 region has 19 residues. The germline V gene has CDR1 SGHRS and CDR2 YFSETQ. CDR3 in DNA: TGCGCCAGCAAAACATGGACAAATACTACTAGCGGGAGTTCAAGTGAGCAGTTCTTC. This sequence encodes CASKTWTNTTSGSSSEQFF.

This clonotype showed up just a few times. Its ends do not fully match the called genes, so a read error is possible. This rearrangement joins TRBV28 to TRBJ2-6; D is possibly TRBD1 (5 bases). Germline-derived CDR1 and CDR2 are MDHEN and SYDVKM. The CDR3 runs 14 residues. CDR3: CASSLSSGASVLTF. CDR3 DNA sequence: TGTGCCAGCAGTTTATCTTCTGGGGCCAGCGTCCTGACTTTC.

The chain joins TRBV7-9 to TRBJ2-7; 8 nucleotides match TRBD2. Per the germline V gene, CDR1 is SEHNR and CDR2 is FQNEAQ (reference sequence). V lost 2 bases to trimming and J lost 3 bases; unmatched junction nucleotides: 6. This CDR3 contains 15 residues. The CDR3 DNA follows: TGTGCCAGCAGCTTATTCGCTAGCGGGCTCTACGAGCAGTACTTC. It translates to CASSLFASGLYEQYF.

Note on this clonotype: Mismatch with germline at one junction end may stem from a read error. The rearrangement links TRBV27 to TRBJ1-1; D might be TRBD1 (6 bases). Germline values: CDR1 MNHEY, CDR2 SMNVEV (reference sequence). The CDR3 contains 13 residues. The CDR3 DNA reads as TGTGCCAGCAGTTTTAATCGGGACACTCAAGCTTTCTTT. Translated, it gives CASSFNRDTQAFF.

This clonotype was counted many times. The chain has TRBV18 and TRBJ2-1; 12 nucleotides match TRBD2. The V gene end was trimmed by 0 bases and the J gene end by 7 bases; junction bases not matched to a gene: 4. From germline, CDR1 is KGHSH and CDR2 LQKENI. This CDR3 is built from 16 residues. The CDR3 reads CASSPPTSGRLNEQFF. The CDR3 DNA follows: TGTGCCAGCTCACCACCGACTAGCGGGAGATTGAATGAGCAGTTCTTC. The variable domain in full, completed from reference TRBV18 and TRBJ2-1, reads NAGVMQNPRHLVRRRGQEARLRCSPMKGHSHVYWYRQLPEEGLKFMVYLQKENIIDESGMPKERFSAEFPKEGPSILRIQQVVRGDSAAYFCASSPPTSGRLNEQFFGPGTRLTVL.